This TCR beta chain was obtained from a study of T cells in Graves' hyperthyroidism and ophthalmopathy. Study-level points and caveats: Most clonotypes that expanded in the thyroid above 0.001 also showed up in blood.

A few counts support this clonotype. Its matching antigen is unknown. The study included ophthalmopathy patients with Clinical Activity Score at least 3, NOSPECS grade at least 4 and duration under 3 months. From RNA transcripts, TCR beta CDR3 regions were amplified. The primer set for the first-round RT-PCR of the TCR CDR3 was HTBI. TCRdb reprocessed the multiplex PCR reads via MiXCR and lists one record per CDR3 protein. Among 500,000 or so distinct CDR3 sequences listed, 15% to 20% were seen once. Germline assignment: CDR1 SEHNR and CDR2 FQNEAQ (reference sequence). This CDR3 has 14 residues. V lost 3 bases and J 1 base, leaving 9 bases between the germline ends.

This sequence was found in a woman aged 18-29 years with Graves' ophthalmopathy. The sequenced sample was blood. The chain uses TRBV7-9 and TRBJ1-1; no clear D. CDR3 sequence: CASSLGNSNTEAFF. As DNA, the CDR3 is TGTGCCAGCAGCTTGGGGAATTCGAACACTGAAGCTTTCTTT.